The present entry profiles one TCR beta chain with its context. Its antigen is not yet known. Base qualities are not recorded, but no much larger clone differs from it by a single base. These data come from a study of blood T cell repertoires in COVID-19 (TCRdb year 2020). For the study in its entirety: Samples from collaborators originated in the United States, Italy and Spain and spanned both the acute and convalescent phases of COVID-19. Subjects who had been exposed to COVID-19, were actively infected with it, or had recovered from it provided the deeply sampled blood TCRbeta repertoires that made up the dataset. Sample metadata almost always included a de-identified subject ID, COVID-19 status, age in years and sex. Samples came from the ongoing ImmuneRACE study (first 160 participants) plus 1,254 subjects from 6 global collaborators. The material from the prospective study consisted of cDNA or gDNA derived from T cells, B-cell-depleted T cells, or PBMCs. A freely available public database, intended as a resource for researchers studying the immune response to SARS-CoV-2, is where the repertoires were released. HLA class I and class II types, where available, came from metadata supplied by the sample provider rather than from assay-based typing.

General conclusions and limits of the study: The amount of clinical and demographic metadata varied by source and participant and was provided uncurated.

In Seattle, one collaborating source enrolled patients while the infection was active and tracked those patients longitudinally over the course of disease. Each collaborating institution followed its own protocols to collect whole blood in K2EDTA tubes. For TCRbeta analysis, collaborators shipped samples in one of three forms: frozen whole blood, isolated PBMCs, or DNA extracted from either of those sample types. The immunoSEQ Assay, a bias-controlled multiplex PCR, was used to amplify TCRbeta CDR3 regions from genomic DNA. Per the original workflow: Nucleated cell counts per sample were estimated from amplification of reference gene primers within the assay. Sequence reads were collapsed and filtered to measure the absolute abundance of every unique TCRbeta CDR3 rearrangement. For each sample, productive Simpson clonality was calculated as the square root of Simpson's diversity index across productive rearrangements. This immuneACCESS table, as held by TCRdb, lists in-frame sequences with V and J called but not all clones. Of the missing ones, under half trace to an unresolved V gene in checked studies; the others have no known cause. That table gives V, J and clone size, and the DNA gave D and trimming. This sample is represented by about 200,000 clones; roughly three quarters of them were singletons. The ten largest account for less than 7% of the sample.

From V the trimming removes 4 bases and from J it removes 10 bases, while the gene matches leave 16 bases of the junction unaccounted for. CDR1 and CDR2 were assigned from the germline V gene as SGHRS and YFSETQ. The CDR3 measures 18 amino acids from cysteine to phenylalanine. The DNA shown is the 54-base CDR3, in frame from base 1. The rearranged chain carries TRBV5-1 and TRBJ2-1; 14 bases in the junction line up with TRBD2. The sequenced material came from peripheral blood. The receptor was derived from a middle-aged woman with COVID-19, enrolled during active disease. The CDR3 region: CASSPRPGLAGEVGEQFF. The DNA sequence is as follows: TGCGCCAGCAGCCCTCGGCCGGGACTAGCGGGAGAAGTTGGCGAGCAGTTCTTC.